Presented here are 22 T cell receptor beta chains from one specimen sequenced in a study of low-dose radiotherapy and immunotherapy resistance in tumors. A constant-region primer paired with the V-primer adapter amplified TCRs over about 19 PCR cycles. From the reads, TCRdb called clonotypes with MiXCR, one entry per CDR3 protein. The sample has under 60,000 distinct CDR3 sequences; 33% are singletons. As to time point: after trial treatment. Treatment specified: LDRT plus nivolumab, ipilimumab, low-dose cyclophosphamide and aspirin (RACIN trial). This sample comprised PBMCs, obtained after low-dose radiotherapy plus immunotherapy. These receptor sequences come from a male donor with rectosigmoid adenocarcinoma.

This clonotype was observed many times. This chain uses TRBV29-1 with TRBJ2-5, with D possibly TRBD2 on 6 matching bases. V dropped 8 bases and J dropped 13 bases, with 17 bases sitting between them. CDR1 and CDR2 (germline): SQVTM, ANQGSEA. CDR3 length: 10 residues. The CDR3 DNA is TGCAGCCTGGCGGGACCCCTTTCGTACTTC. Protein sequence: CSLAGPLSYF.

The DNA of the CDR3 is TGTGCCAGCAGTTTATATATAGCCAGGAACACTGAAGCTTTCTTT. Protein product: CASSLYIARNTEAFF. The rearrangement links TRBV28 to TRBJ1-1, with D unclear. Germline V gives CDR1 MDHEN, CDR2 SYDVKM. The CDR3 loop spans 15 amino acids. V lost 1 base, J lost 1 base, and 10 bases lay in between.

This clonotype was observed many times. This sequence joins TRBV19 and TRBJ2-1, with D possibly being TRBD1 (8 bases). The germline CDR1 and CDR2 sequences are LNHDA and SQIVND (reference sequence). This CDR3 is 17 amino acids long. The V end lost 5 bases, the J end lost 6 bases, and 23 bases lay between the germline ends. CDR3 residues: CASSGWTGRGIGNEQFF. DNA of the CDR3: TGTGCCAGTAGTGGATGGACAGGGAGGGGTATAGGCAATGAGCAGTTCTTC.

This clonotype was recorded many times. For the CDR3, the DNA is TGCGCCAGCAGCCAGGGACAGGGGCCTAAAGAGACCCAGTACTTC. This gives the protein CASSQGQGPKETQYF. V and J are TRBV4-1 and TRBJ2-5, with 10 positions matching TRBD1. The J segment lost 3 bases and the V segment lost 3 bases, leaving 4 bases of the junction unmatched. Germline V gene data show CDR1 as MGHRA and CDR2 as YSYEKL. This CDR3 spans 15 amino acids.

The sample holds a few counts of this clonotype. The rearrangement uses TRBV9 and TRBJ1-6; maybe TRBD1 (5 bases). The V gene's germline CDR1 is SGDLS and CDR2 YYNGEE. The CDR3 consists of 14 residues. Trimming stripped 3 bases from V and 6 bases from J, with 10 bases between. The CDR3 is CASSEGLANSPLHF. The DNA of the CDR3 is TGTGCCAGCAGCGAGGGGCTGGCTAATTCACCCCTCCACTTT.

This clonotype was detected ten times or more. The chain is built from TRBV6-2 or TRBV6-3 and TRBJ2-1; the D is unclear. Deletions cut 0 bases from V and 12 bases from J, with 12 bases between. Germline lookup yields CDR1 MNHEY and CDR2 SVGEGT. The CDR3 has 13 amino acids. CDR3 region: CASSYSPVGVQFF. The CDR3 DNA reads as TGTGCCAGCAGTTACTCGCCGGTTGGAGTGCAGTTCTTC.

This clonotype was observed a handful of times. The chain uses TRBV5-1 and TRBJ2-2; D not certain. Germline CDR1 and CDR2: SGHRS and YFSETQ. CDR3 length: 14 amino acids. The V gene lost 7 bases and the J gene lost 1 base, with 11 bases spanning the gap. Written as DNA, the CDR3 is TGCGCCAGCCTTCCCACGGGGAACACCGGGGAGCTGTTTTTT. It encodes CASLPTGNTGELFF.

This clonotype was counted between two and nine times. J is TRBJ1-1 and V is TRBV12-3 or TRBV12-4; no reliable D call. This CDR3 contains 13 residues. The ends were cut back, 8 bases at V and 1 base at J, with 11 bases in the middle. The CDR3 coding sequence is TGTGCCAGCGGCGGGGTGTCGAACACTGAAGCTTTCTTT. This translates into CASGGVSNTEAFF.

This clonotype was counted at least ten times. The rearrangement links TRBV20-1 to TRBJ2-1; 11 bases fit TRBD2. CDR1 is DFQATT, CDR2 SNEGSKA, per germline (reference sequence). The CDR3 is made up of 15 amino acids. V dropped 6 bases and J dropped 2; count of bases not matched to a gene: 6. The CDR3 is CSADGTSGPYNEQFF. DNA for the CDR3: TGCAGTGCCGATGGGACTAGCGGTCCCTACAATGAGCAGTTCTTC.

The V and J genes are TRBV6-2 or TRBV6-3 and TRBJ2-2, with 7 nucleotides matching TRBD1. Germline lookup yields CDR1 MNHEY and CDR2 SVGEGT. The junction had 8 bases not matched to a gene; V was cut back by 4 bases and J by 0 bases. CDR3 size: 17 residues. The CDR3 sequence: CASSLNGQAANTGELFF. The CDR3 DNA follows: TGTGCCAGCAGTTTGAATGGACAGGCAGCGAACACCGGGGAGCTGTTTTTT.

This sequence joins TRBV7-2 and TRBJ2-7, with 9 bases lining up with TRBD2. There are 14 residues in the CDR3. The germline CDR1 and CDR2 sequences are SGHTA and FQGNSA. V was clipped by 5 bases and J by 3 bases; unmatched bases: 5. CDR3 in amino acids: CASSPTSGRYEQYF. In DNA, the CDR3 is TGTGCCAGCAGCCCGACTAGCGGTCGCTACGAGCAGTACTTC.

This clonotype has at least ten counts. The chain has TRBV20-1 and TRBJ2-5; no clear D. Looked up from germline, CDR1 is DFQATT and CDR2 is SNEGSKA (reference sequence). This CDR3 is 11 amino acids long. V lost 2 bases and J 5 bases, leaving 6 bases between the germline ends. The CDR3 DNA reads as TGCAGTGCTAGACAGGTGGAGACCCAGTACTTC. As protein: CSARQVETQYF.

This clonotype was counted many times. The chain carries TRBV10-3 and TRBJ1-1, with D possibly matching TRBD1 (6 bases). Germline V gene sequence: CDR1 ENHRY, CDR2 SYGVKD. This CDR3 has 16 residues. V was cut by 1 base and J by 1 base, with 13 bases left in between. CDR3 in amino acids: CAISELTGYSNTEAFF. The CDR3 DNA reads as TGTGCCATCAGTGAGTTAACAGGGTACTCGAACACTGAAGCTTTCTTT.

This clonotype occurred many times. This chain connects TRBV4-3 to TRBJ2-7; the D is unclear. Trimming shortened V by 0 bases and J by 3 bases, and 12 bases separated the two germline ends. The CDR3 has 15 residues. Per germline, CDR1 LGHNA and CDR2 YSLEER. CDR3 protein: CASSQERSIGYEQYF. CDR3 in DNA: TGCGCCAGCAGCCAAGAACGATCAATCGGCTACGAGCAGTACTTC.

V usage is TRBV5-1 and J usage is TRBJ2-1; D is ambiguous. The ends were cut back, 5 bases at V and 7 bases at J, with 13 bases in the middle. CDR3 length: 13 residues. CDR1 is SGHRS, CDR2 YFSETQ, per germline. The CDR3 nucleotides are TGCGCCAGCAGGCAGACCCCGGAAAATGAGCAGTTCTTC. Its protein is CASRQTPENEQFF.

This rearrangement joins TRBV29-1 to TRBJ2-7, with TRBD1 as a possible D gene (5 bases). This CDR3 has 11 residues. Between the trimmed V and J ends, which lost 6 bases and 7 bases, there was a span of 13 bases. The V gene's germline CDR1 is SQVTM and CDR2 ANQGSEA. The DNA for the CDR3 is TGCAGCGTCCCTCAGGGTCGGGAGCAGTACTTC. Translation: CSVPQGREQYF.

This clonotype was counted ten times or more. The gene calls are TRBV9 and TRBJ2-4; 8 nucleotides line up with TRBD2. The V segment lost 0 bases and the J segment 3 bases; nucleotides outside the gene matches: 5. This CDR3 has 16 residues. Germline lookup yields CDR1 SGDLS and CDR2 YYNGEE. CDR3 region: CASSVDGRGNKNIQYF. The CDR3 region has the DNA TGTGCCAGCAGCGTAGACGGGAGGGGGAACAAAAACATTCAGTACTTC.

This clonotype was picked up many times. This sequence joins TRBV12-5 and TRBJ2-7; 9 nucleotides agree with TRBD1. CDR1 and CDR2 (germline): LGHNT, FRNRAP. V shed 7 bases and J 6 bases; nucleotides not matched to a gene: 13. The CDR3 has 15 amino acids. The CDR3 protein is CASAAPGQGFGEQYF. The CDR3 DNA reads TGTGCTAGTGCCGCCCCGGGACAGGGTTTCGGCGAGCAGTACTTC.

This clonotype was seen repeatedly, ten times or more. The V and J genes are TRBV3-1 and TRBJ1-5; D is ambiguous. CDR3 length equals 19 residues. Germline loops: CDR1 LGHDT, CDR2 YNNKEL (reference sequence). V dropped 2 bases and J dropped 2 bases, with 22 bases sitting between them. The CDR3 reads CASSQRTAGPGKGNQPQHF. The CDR3 bases are TGTGCCAGCAGCCAAAGGACGGCTGGGCCGGGAAAGGGCAATCAGCCCCAGCATTTT.

In this sample, this clonotype turned up a few times. The junction departs from germline at one end; a sequencing error may be responsible. This chain's CDR3 is CASSLENRDPNTEAFF. CDR3 bases: TGTGCCAGCAGCTTGGAGAACCGGGACCCCAACACTGAAGCTTTCTTT. The rearrangement joins TRBV5-3 to TRBJ1-1, with D possibly matching TRBD1 (5 bases). TRBV5-3 is identified as an open reading frame with a role that is uncertain. This CDR3 region has 16 residues.

This clonotype was seen many times. This chain links TRBV7-6 with TRBJ2-1, with D unclear. The V gene lost 1 base and the J gene lost 3 bases, with 10 bases spanning the gap. The CDR3 spans 15 residues. Germline V gives CDR1 SGHVS, CDR2 FNYEAQ. As DNA, the CDR3 is TGTGCCAGCAGCTTAGATTCTCCTAGCTACAATGAGCAGTTCTTC. It encodes CASSLDSPSYNEQFF.

In this sample, this clonotype turned up many times. This sequence joins TRBV12-3 or TRBV12-4 and TRBJ2-1; TRBD1 matches at 9 bases. After removal of 4 bases from V and 6 bases from J, the junction contained 4 bases not matched to a gene. This CDR3 contains 14 residues. The CDR3 DNA reads TGTGCCAGCAGTTCCCGGGACAGGGTCAATGAGCAGTTCTTC. Its protein product is CASSSRDRVNEQFF.